A selection of T cell receptor beta chains follows, all from one sample in a study of T cells after yellow fever vaccination. Via MiXCR, TCRdb re-called the 5' RACE reads, giving one row per CDR3 protein. This sample has about 240,000 distinct CDR3 sequences, with roughly 4% found just once. This specimen consisted of PBMCs, obtained 15 days after the yellow fever booster vaccination. These TCRs come from a man aged 18 to 30 who received the YFV17D yellow fever vaccine. Both conserved end residues are part of each CDR3. A D gene is named only where the DNA matches it firmly. Size tells how often a clone was seen (once, few, many) or the class of an expanded clone, and some rows leave it out.

many,TRBV12-3/TRBV12-4,-,TRBJ2-7,TGTGCCAGCAGTCCCCGGCTGGACGGCTCCTACGAGCAGTACTTC,CASSPRLDGSYEQYF
many,TRBV21-1,-,TRBJ2-3,TGTGCCAGCAGCAAGGGGAGTAGATTTAGTGGGACTAGCGGGGGGGCCTCCCCCCCAGATACGCAGTATTTT,CASSKGSRFSGTSGGASPPDTQYF
many,TRBV7-9,-,TRBJ1-6,TGTGCCAGCAGTGGTGGGGGATTTAATTCACCCCTCCACTTT,CASSGGGFNSPLHF
-,TRBV10-3,TRBD1,TRBJ1-6,TGTGCCATCAGTGATAGGGGAGGGGGCGCCGACGATTCACCTCTCCACTTT,CAISDRGGGADDSPLHF
many,TRBV4-1,-,TRBJ1-1,TGCGCCAGCAGCCAACAAACCCTCCCGACTGAAGCTTTCTTT,CASSQQTLPTEAFF
many,TRBV14,-,TRBJ2-3,TGTGCCAGCAGCCTCCGACGGGGTAGGGATACGCAGTATTTT,CASSLRRGRDTQYF
many,TRBV7-2,-,TRBJ2-1,TGTGCCAGCAGCCTAGGGTCAGGGGCGGGTTACAATGAGCAGTTCTTC,CASSLGSGAGYNEQFF
-,TRBV19,-,TRBJ1-1,TGTGCCAGTACTTCTGGGGGTCAAGGGGACCTCACTGAAGCTTTCTTT,CASTSGGQGDLTEAFF
many,TRBV6-5,-,TRBJ1-2,TGTGCCAGCAGTTATCCAACGGGATCTGGCTACACCTTC,CASSYPTGSGYTF
many,TRBV20-1,TRBD1,TRBJ1-6,TGCAGTGCTAGAGATAACAGGGGAAATTCACCCCTCCACTTT,CSARDNRGNSPLHF
many,TRBV20-1,TRBD1,TRBJ2-2,TGCAGTGCTGGGAGACAGGGGAGTACCGGGGAGCTGTTTTTT,CSAGRQGSTGELFF
many,TRBV7-7,-,TRBJ2-2,TGTGCTAGCAGCTTAGACGGGAACACCGGGGAGCTGTTTTTT,CASSLDGNTGELFF
many,TRBV4-1,-,TRBJ2-7,TGCGCCAGCAGCCGACAAACGGACGGGTACGAGCAGTACTTC,CASSRQTDGYEQYF
many,TRBV11-3,-,TRBJ2-5,TGTGCCAGCAGCTTGGACGGTCGGGCCCAGTACTTC,CASSLDGRAQYF
few,TRBV12-3/TRBV12-4,TRBD1,TRBJ1-3,TGTGCCAGCAAGGGAGGGGGCTTTGGAAACACCATATATTTT,CASKGGGFGNTIYF
many,TRBV12-3/TRBV12-4,TRBD1,TRBJ1-1,TGTGCCAGCAGGAAGCCCGGGACAGGGACGAACACTGAAGCTTTCTTT,CASRKPGTGTNTEAFF
many,TRBV7-2,TRBD2,TRBJ2-1,TGTGCCAGCAGCTCTATGCCCAGCGGGGGGGCGGGTGAGCAGTTCTTC,CASSSMPSGGAGEQFF
many,TRBV5-1,-,TRBJ2-1,TGCGCCAGCAGCTTACAGCGCGAATCCTACAATGAGCAGTTCTTC,CASSLQRESYNEQFF
many,TRBV7-9,-,TRBJ2-3,TGTGCCAGCAGCTTTTGGACAGGCACAGATACGCAGTATTTT,CASSFWTGTDTQYF
many,TRBV6-5,TRBD1,TRBJ1-2,TGTGCCAGCAGCCCGGCGGGGACAGGGGGTCTTTATGGCTACACCTTC,CASSPAGTGGLYGYTF
many,TRBV5-5,-,TRBJ2-5,TGTGCCAGCATCATGAGTCCGAGAGAGACCCAGTACTTC,CASIMSPRETQYF
many,TRBV19,-,TRBJ1-1,TGTGCCAGTAGTGTCCCGACAGAGAACACTGAAGCTTTCTTT,CASSVPTENTEAFF
few,TRBV19,-,TRBJ1-4,TGTGCCACCAAGGGGGGAAGAGGTGAAAAACTGTTTTTT,CATKGGRGEKLFF
many,TRBV7-6,TRBD1,TRBJ2-2,TGTGCCAGCAGCTCCGGGACAGGGGTCACCGGGGAGCTGTTTTTT,CASSSGTGVTGELFF
many,TRBV7-9,-,TRBJ1-1,TGTGCCAGCACCCGCCCCGGGGGATTGAACACTGAAGCTTTCTTT,CASTRPGGLNTEAFF
many,TRBV20-1,TRBD2,TRBJ2-3,TGCAGTGCTGGCGGGGGAGTCGAGGCGGGGTTCACAGATACGCAGTATTTT,CSAGGGVEAGFTDTQYF
few,TRBV5-4,-,TRBJ2-2,TGTGCCAGCAGACATAGTACCGGGGAGCTGTTTTTT,CASRHSTGELFF